Listed here are 16 T cell receptor beta chains from one sample, sequenced in a study of cytomegalovirus exposure and HLA in healthy donors. In the PCR, 60 Vbeta and 13 Jbeta primers were used. Libraries were prepared by immunoSEQ multiplex PCR; TCRdb keeps only in-frame clonotypes and omits some of them. The table has about 120,000 clones, around three quarters seen once. Sequenced: PBMCs. The receptors derive from a human donor in good health.

This clone was seen once. This rearrangement joins TRBV2 to TRBJ1-6; no clear D gene. The CDR3 loop spans 13 amino acids. Germline CDR1 is SNHLY and CDR2 is FYNNEI. Trimming took 4 bases from V and 4 from J, leaving 5 bases between them. The CDR3, as DNA: TGTGCCAGCAGTGCAGATTATAATTCACCCCTCCACTTT. This codes for CASSADYNSPLHF.

The gene calls are TRBV7-8 and TRBJ1-3; possibly TRBD1 for D (5 bases). The CDR3 totals 15 residues. Trimming removed 7 bases from V and 5 bases from J, with 18 bases in between. Germline V gene sequence: CDR1 SGHVS, CDR2 FQNEAQ. This chain's CDR3 is CASTSTSDSRNTIYF. The CDR3 region has the DNA TGTGCCAGCACCTCAACTTCTGACAGTCGAAACACCATATATTTT.

The V call is TRBV19, the J call TRBJ2-3; 10 nucleotides line up with TRBD2. Germline lookup yields CDR1 LNHDA and CDR2 SQIVND (reference sequence). The J segment lost 6 bases and the V segment lost 8 bases, leaving 2 bases of the junction unmatched. The CDR3 length is 12 residues. CDR3 in amino acids: CASGLAVDTQYF. DNA of the CDR3: TGTGCCAGTGGACTAGCGGTTGATACGCAGTATTTT.

The chain uses TRBV10-2 and TRBJ2-1; D is possibly TRBD2 (5 bases). CDR3 length: 13 residues. Looked up from germline, CDR1 is WSHSY and CDR2 is SAAADI. V lost 8 bases and J 1 base, leaving 9 bases between the germline ends. In nucleotides, the CDR3 is TGCGCCAGCGGCCGCGGGTCCTACAATGAGCAGTTCTTC. It is translated as CASGRGSYNEQFF.

The chain joins TRBV4-3 to TRBJ2-7; D unclear. V lost 1 base, J lost 5 bases, and 15 bases lay in between. The CDR3 totals 15 residues. Germline CDR1 reads LGHNA; CDR2 reads YSLEER. The CDR3 DNA reads TGCGCCAGCAGCCAAGGAATCAGCTCCGGAGACGAGCAGTACTTC. Translated, it gives CASSQGISSGDEQYF.

J is TRBJ2-3 and V is TRBV2; TRBD1 matches at 9 bases. This CDR3 spans 14 amino acids. V gave up 11 bases and J gave up 0 bases; unmatched junction bases: 6. The germline gives CDR1 SNHLY, CDR2 FYNNEI. The CDR3 here is CAETGGVSTDTQYF. The CDR3 nucleotides read TGTGCCGAAACAGGGGGCGTTAGCACAGATACGCAGTATTTT.

This chain joins TRBV5-6 and TRBJ2-1; D perhaps matches TRBD2 (6 bases). CDR1 and CDR2 from the germline V gene are SGHDT and YYEEEE. This CDR3 region has 15 residues. Trimming pared 7 bases from V and 5 bases from J, leaving 19 bases between. The DNA for the CDR3 is TGTGCCAGCGCATTGCCTGGGGGAGGAGACAATGAGCAGTTCTTC. This encodes CASALPGGGDNEQFF.

The chain employs TRBV27 and TRBJ2-2, with TRBD2 identical over 8 bases. Trimming removed 2 bases from V and 5 bases from J; junction bases left unmatched: 10. The CDR3 runs to 17 residues. CDR1 and CDR2 from the germline V gene are MNHEY and SMNVEV (reference sequence). In DNA, the CDR3 is TGTGCCAGCAGTTTAAGGGGCAGCGGGAGTTTAACCGGGGAGCTGTTTTTT. This gives the protein CASSLRGSGSLTGELFF.

This chain links TRBV5-6 with TRBJ2-2; D may be TRBD2 (5 bases). With 4 bases removed from V and 3 bases from J, the gap between germline ends came to 7 bases. This CDR3 is 13 amino acids long. The germline gives CDR1 SGHDT, CDR2 YYEEEE. CDR3 sequence (DNA): TGTGCCAGCAGCGAGGGTGACACCGGGGAGCTGTTTTTT. It codes for CASSEGDTGELFF.

The chain has TRBV5-1 and TRBJ1-4; weak D call: TRBD1 (6 bases). CDR1 and CDR2 (germline): SGHRS, YFSETQ. This CDR3 is built from 16 residues. Trimming left V 4 bases short and J 3 bases short, with 16 bases between. The CDR3 DNA reads TGCGCCAGCAGCCCCCGAGGGGGTTCGGCTAATGAAAAACTGTTTTTT. Its translation: CASSPRGGSANEKLFF.

This chain connects TRBV25-1 to TRBJ2-7; 7 positions agree with TRBD1. The CDR3 spans 11 residues. V lost 10 bases, J lost 3 bases, and 3 bases stayed unmatched. Germline assignment: CDR1 MGHDK and CDR2 SYGVNS. The CDR3 protein is CATGTDYEQYF. The DNA for the CDR3 is TGTGCCACCGGGACAGACTACGAGCAGTACTTC.

The V and J genes are TRBV7-2 and TRBJ1-1, with D possibly TRBD1 on 6 matching bases. V shed 2 bases and J shed 1 base, with 11 bases lying between them. The CDR3 runs 15 residues. The germline V gene encodes CDR1 SGHTA and CDR2 FQGNSA. The CDR3 nucleotides are TGTGCCAGCAGCTTATCGGGACAAGAGAACACTGAAGCTTTCTTT. This translates into CASSLSGQENTEAFF. The complete variable domain, with remaining parts taken from reference TRBV7-2 and TRBJ1-1, reads GAGVSQSPSNKVTEKGKDVELRCDPISGHTALYWYRQSLGQGLEFLIYFQGNSAPDKSGLPSDRFSAERTGGSVSTLTIQRTQQEDSAVYLCASSLSGQENTEAFFGQGTRLTVV.

The J gene is TRBJ1-4, the V gene TRBV6-1, with no clear D. V dropped 5 bases and J dropped 4 bases, with 8 bases sitting between them. The CDR3 sequence is 13 residues long. CDR1 is MNHNS, CDR2 SASEGT, per germline. The CDR3 DNA reads as TGTGCCAGCAGTAAACCAGATAATGAAAAACTGTTTTTT. It yields the protein CASSKPDNEKLFF.

This clone was found once. V usage is TRBV30 and J usage is TRBJ1-2; 8 bases line up with TRBD1. In germline, CDR1 is GTSNPN, CDR2 SVGIG (reference sequence). V gave up 0 bases and J gave up 7 bases; unmatched junction bases: 4. This CDR3 is 13 amino acids long. CDR3 sequence (DNA): TGTGCCTGGAGTGTTGACAGGGGTGGTGGCTACACCTTC. As protein: CAWSVDRGGGYTF.

This chain connects TRBV6-1 to TRBJ1-5, with TRBD1 matching over 8 bases. Losses at the gene ends were 3 bases for V and 5 bases for J; bases not matched to a gene: 15. The germline V gene has CDR1 MNHNS and CDR2 SASEGT. This CDR3 spans 18 amino acids. In DNA, the CDR3 is TGTGCCAGCAGTGAGGACAGGGCGCTGCGAAACCCCTATCAGCCCCAGCATTTT. This codes for CASSEDRALRNPYQPQHF.

This clone has just a few counts. The chain is built from TRBV7-8 and TRBJ2-3; 10 nucleotides match TRBD2. V lost 5 bases to trimming and J lost 4 bases; unmatched junction nucleotides: 12. The CDR3 consists of 17 residues. Germline CDR1 SGHVS, CDR2 FQNEAQ. The CDR3 sequence: CASSISGGVIRADTQYF. CDR3 DNA sequence: TGTGCCAGCAGCATCAGCGGGGGGGTTATTCGCGCAGATACGCAGTATTTT. Together with reference TRBV7-8 and TRBJ2-3, the CDR3 gives the full variable domain: GAGVSQSPRYKVAKRGQDVALRCDPISGHVSLFWYQQALGQGPEFLTYFQNEAQLDKSGLPSDRFFAERPEGSVSTLKIQRTQQEDSAVYLCASSISGGVIRADTQYFGPGTRLTVL.